These T cell receptor beta chains were read from a single sample in a study of Graves' ophthalmopathy and Graves' hyperthyroidism. MiXCR was run by TCRdb on the multiplex PCR reads, yielding one entry per CDR3 protein. Among hundreds of thousands of distinct CDR3 sequences, under 50% were seen once, and the ten largest hold roughly 3%. Sample: peripheral blood. These receptors all come from an adult man with Graves' ophthalmopathy. CDR3s include the opening cysteine and the closing phenylalanine or tryptophan. The D gene is left open where the match is weak. Clone size is given for some rows only: seen once, a few or many times, or a class if the clone is expanded.

>TRBV7-6|TRBJ2-3|TRBD1|few
CASSWGQISTDTQYF
TGTGCCAGCAGCTGGGGACAGATTAGCACAGATACGCAGTATTTT
>TRBV7-9|TRBJ1-3|.|many
CASSGVTSSGNTIYF
TGTGCCAGCAGTGGGGTGACCTCCTCTGGAAACACCATATATTTT
>TRBV9|TRBJ2-2|TRBD2|.
CASTLRGGAPGELFF
TGTGCCAGCACCTTACGGGGGGGGGCCCCCGGGGAGCTGTTTTTT
>TRBV7-9|TRBJ1-2|.|.
CASSPEAGTNYGYTF
TGTGCCAGCAGCCCCGAGGCCGGTACTAACTATGGCTACACCTTC
>TRBV7-2|TRBJ2-2|TRBD1|.
CASSVDRGGTGELFF
TGTGCCAGCAGCGTGGACAGGGGTGGCACCGGGGAGCTGTTTTTT
>TRBV12-3/TRBV12-4|TRBJ1-5|.|many
CASSLGTASQPQHF
TGTGCCAGCAGTTTAGGTACAGCCAGTCAGCCCCAGCATTTT
>TRBV10-3|TRBJ1-1|.|few
CASSYEAMNTEAFF
TGTGCCAGCAGTTACGAGGCAATGAACACTGAAGCTTTCTTT
>TRBV7-9|TRBJ1-6|TRBD1|many
CATKTGVGPLHF
TGTGCCACCAAAACAGGGGTAGGGCCCCTCCACTTT
>TRBV25-1|TRBJ2-3|.|few
CASSEFPGSGRTDTQYF
TGTGCCAGCAGTGAATTCCCGGGGAGCGGACGCACAGATACGCAGTATTTT
>TRBV20-1|TRBJ1-5|TRBD1|.
CSARDLRTGMDQPQHF
TGCAGTGCTAGAGATCTTCGGACAGGGATGGATCAGCCCCAGCATTTT
>TRBV19|TRBJ1-2|.|.
CASSTGAHGYTF
TGTGCCAGTAGTACAGGGGCTCATGGCTACACCTTC
>TRBV12-3/TRBV12-4|TRBJ2-6|TRBD1|many
CASRGTGTGANVLTF
TGTGCCAGCAGAGGGACAGGGACTGGGGCCAACGTCCTGACTTTC
>TRBV12-3/TRBV12-4|TRBJ1-4|TRBD1|.
CASSYGDRGEKLFF
TGTGCCAGCAGTTACGGGGACAGGGGTGAAAAACTGTTTTTT
>TRBV6-1|TRBJ1-1|.|.
CASTRTAYPVAEAFF
TGTGCCAGCACCAGGACCGCTTACCCGGTGGCTGAAGCTTTCTTT
>TRBV11-2|TRBJ1-1|.|.
CASSLRSGGVGTEAFF
TGTGCCAGCAGTTTAAGAAGTGGGGGGGTGGGGACTGAAGCTTTCTTT
>TRBV7-2|TRBJ1-5|.|many
CASSLRAGGSSQPQHF
TGTGCCAGCAGCTTACGGGCTGGGGGGTCCAGTCAGCCCCAGCATTTT
>TRBV11-1|TRBJ2-5|TRBD2|.
CASSPGTSGSALQETQYF
TGTGCCAGCAGCCCGGGGACTAGCGGGAGTGCTCTTCAAGAGACCCAGTACTTC
>TRBV19|TRBJ1-2|TRBD1|.
CASRPGQGEKRYTF
TGTGCCAGTAGGCCGGGACAGGGAGAAAAACGCTACACCTTC
>TRBV6-5|TRBJ1-3|TRBD1|few
CASSYLGQVYSGNTIYF
TGTGCCAGCAGTTACTTAGGACAGGTCTACTCTGGAAACACCATATATTTT
>TRBV19|TRBJ1-5|.|many
CASSQRGEGQPQHF
TGTGCCAGTAGCCAAAGAGGGGAAGGCCAGCCCCAGCATTTT
>TRBV20-1|TRBJ1-1|.|.
CSARPRAAEAFF
TGCAGTGCGAGACCGAGGGCCGCTGAAGCTTTCTTT
>TRBV7-2|TRBJ2-2|.|many
CASSFGGVVVTGELFF
TGTGCCAGCAGCTTTGGAGGGGTGGTCGTCACCGGGGAGCTGTTTTTT
>TRBV7-9|TRBJ1-2|.|many
CASSPDSYYGYTF
TGTGCCAGCAGCCCTGACAGCTACTATGGCTACACCTTC
>TRBV29-1|TRBJ2-7|TRBD1|.
CSDGQGNGEQYF
TGCAGCGATGGACAGGGGAACGGCGAGCAGTACTTC
>TRBV11-3|TRBJ2-2|TRBD2|.
CASSLGLAGGQETGELFF
TGTGCCAGCAGCCTGGGACTAGCGGGGGGGCAGGAAACCGGGGAGCTGTTTTTT
>TRBV7-2|TRBJ2-7|.|once
CASSLKGGPLYKQYF
TGTGCCAGCAGCTTAAAGGGGGGGCCTCTTTACAAGCAGTACTTC
>TRBV4-3|TRBJ1-1|TRBD1|.
CASSQEGTVNTEAFF
TGCGCCAGCAGCCAAGAAGGGACAGTGAACACTGAAGCTTTCTTT
>TRBV6-5|TRBJ1-2|.|few
CASSYRGQVFYGYTF
TGTGCCAGCAGTTACCGGGGCCAGGTGTTCTATGGCTACACCTTC
>TRBV9|TRBJ1-5|.|once
CACGVGGEAQPQHF
TGTGCCTGCGGCGTAGGAGGGGAAGCCCAGCCCCAGCATTTT
>TRBV7-9|TRBJ2-7|.|.
CASSQARGGLYEQYF
TGCGCCAGCAGCCAAGCTCGAGGGGGGCTCTACGAGCAGTACTTC
>TRBV24-1|TRBJ1-2|.|.
CATRGGGYTF
TGTGCCACCAGGGGCGGTGGCTACACCTTC
>TRBV3-1|TRBJ2-3|.|few
CASSQDLGDTQYF
TGTGCCAGCAGCCAAGATTTGGGTGATACGCAGTATTTT
>TRBV9|TRBJ1-6|TRBD1|.
CASSLGLRVDRVNSPLHF
TGTGCCAGCAGCTTGGGTCTGCGGGTGGACAGGGTAAATTCACCCCTCCACTTT
>TRBV5-6|TRBJ2-7|.|few
CASSSVGGHRYEQYF
TGTGCCAGCAGCTCGGTCGGGGGACATCGATACGAGCAGTACTTC
>TRBV30|TRBJ2-5|.|few
CAWTGAGETQYF
TGTGCCTGGACAGGGGCAGGGGAGACCCAGTACTTC
>TRBV19|TRBJ1-5|.|many
CASSRDGNSNQPQHF
TGTGCCAGTAGTAGGGACGGGAATAGCAATCAGCCCCAGCATTTT
>TRBV6-6|TRBJ1-2|.|many
CASSSTGTENYYGYTF
TGTGCCAGCAGTTCAACCGGGACCGAGAATTACTATGGCTACACCTTC
>TRBV7-9|TRBJ1-6|.|.
CASSVGSSYNSPPHF
TGTGCCAGCAGCGTCGGGAGCTCCTATAATTCACCCCCCCACTTT